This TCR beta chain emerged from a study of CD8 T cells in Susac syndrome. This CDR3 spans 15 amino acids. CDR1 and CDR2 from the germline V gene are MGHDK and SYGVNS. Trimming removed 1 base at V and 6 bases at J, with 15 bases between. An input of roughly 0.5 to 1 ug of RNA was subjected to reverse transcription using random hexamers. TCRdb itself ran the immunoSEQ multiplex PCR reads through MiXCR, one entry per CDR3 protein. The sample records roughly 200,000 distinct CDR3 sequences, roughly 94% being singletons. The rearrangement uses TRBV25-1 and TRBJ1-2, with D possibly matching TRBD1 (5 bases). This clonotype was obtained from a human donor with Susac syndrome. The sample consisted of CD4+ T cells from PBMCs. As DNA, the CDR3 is TGTGCCAGCAGTGAATCTCCAGGGATAGATGATGGCTACACCTTC. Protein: CASSESPGIDDGYTF.